Included here is one T cell receptor (delta chain) sequence, with context. The junction departs from the called germline gene at one end, perhaps through a read error. The CDR3 loop spans 17 amino acids. The germline CDR1 and CDR2 sequences are GEAIGNYY and EKD. This sample was taken from a study of gamma-delta chains in newborns, infants, children. For the study at large: Microbial exposure reportedly drives polyclonal innate γδ T cell expansion after birth.

TCRdb called clones anew from the reads with CATT. The table includes 13,000 to 15,000 delta-chain clones, roughly 7.3% detected once. Sequenced material: blood. The V call is TRDV2, the J call TRDJ3; 8 bases map to TRDD3. This sequence was found in a child who was a newborn, infant or young child, either healthy, febrile or measles-vaccinated (not recorded which). This chain's CDR3 is CSCDGIRSSWDTRQMFF. The CDR3 DNA reads as TGTTCCTGTGACGGGATACGGAGCTCCTGGGACACCCGACAGATGTTTTTC.